Sequencing of this T cell receptor beta chain was carried out in a study of kidney transplant recipient with SARS-CoV-2 infection. The V segment lost 6 bases and the J segment 7 bases; nucleotides outside the gene matches: 4. This CDR3 has 13 amino acids. Germline V CDR1 and CDR2: MGHDK, SYGVNS. TCRdb reprocessed the reads with MiXCR, giving one entry per CDR3 protein. The sample holds approximately 250,000 distinct CDR3 sequences, around 28% seen once. Ten or more counts support this clonotype. Source: a blood sample, taken at baseline and between days 110 and 120 from a kidney transplant recipient. The receptor's source is a male patient between 25 and 39 years old who had COVID-19 and was a kidney transplant recipient. Some T cells may arise from the graft donor. The chain is built from TRBV25-1 and TRBJ2-1; 9 bases agree with TRBD2. CDR3 DNA: TGTGCCAGCAGGTTAGCGGGAGTAAATGAGCAGTTCTTC. It encodes CASRLAGVNEQFF.